These T cell receptor beta chains were read from a single sample in a study of blood T cell repertoires in COVID-19. TCRdb's table, derived via immunoSEQ multiplex PCR, lists solely in-frame clones and lacks some. Of approximately 220,000 clones listed, roughly 90% are singletons. Sequencing used PBMCs or T cells enriched from blood (not recorded which). These receptors were taken from a woman in her forties with acute COVID-19. Each CDR3 is given with its conserved first and last residue. The order of the fields is clone size, V gene, D gene, J gene, CDR3 length, CDR3 DNA, CDR3 protein. D genes are given only for firm matches. The size field is filled for only some rows; it gives once, few, many or a size class.

NA	TRBV27	TRBD2	TRBJ2-2	15	TGTGCCAGCAGTTTGACTAGCGGGGTTACCGGGGAGCTGTTTTTT	CASSLTSGVTGELFF
NA	TRBV6-5	NA	TRBJ2-1	16	TGTGCCAGCAGTTACGTTAGTCTTCAGGGTTACAATGAGCAGTTCTTC	CASSYVSLQGYNEQFF
NA	TRBV19	TRBD1	TRBJ1-6	14	TGTGCCAGTAGTATCGACAGGGGAGGATCACCCCTCCACTTT	CASSIDRGGSPLHF
NA	TRBV5-6	NA	TRBJ1-1	17	TGTGCCAGCACTGATACAGGGTGGGGATTCGTGGACACTGAAGCTTTCTTT	CASTDTGWGFVDTEAFF
few	TRBV7-3	TRBD2	TRBJ2-1	15	TGTGCCAGCAGCTTACAGCGGGGGGCTTACAATGAGCAGTTCTTC	CASSLQRGAYNEQFF
NA	TRBV5-1	TRBD2	TRBJ2-5	15	TGCGCCAGCGGCAGACTAGCGGGGTCACAAGAGACCCAGTACTTC	CASGRLAGSQETQYF
NA	TRBV4-1	NA	TRBJ2-7	16	TGCGCCAGCAGCCGAGAGGCCCGGGTAATTTCCTACGAGCAGTACTTC	CASSREARVISYEQYF
NA	TRBV7-5	NA	TRBJ1-3	14	TGTGTCAGAAGCGGAGTGAGCTCTGGAAACACCATATATTTT	CVRSGVSSGNTIYF
NA	TRBV2	TRBD2	TRBJ2-3	17	TGTGCCAACCCACCGGGACTAGCGGGGGGGAAGACAGATACGCAGTATTTT	CANPPGLAGGKTDTQYF
NA	TRBV7-9	TRBD1	TRBJ1-5	14	TGTGCCAGCAGCCAAGGACAGGGCAATCAGCCCCAGCATTTT	CASSQGQGNQPQHF
NA	TRBV27	NA	TRBJ1-1	13	TGTGCCAGCAGGCTAGGGGTAAACACTGAAGCTTTCTTT	CASRLGVNTEAFF
NA	TRBV27	NA	TRBJ2-2	14	TGTGCCAGCAGCCCTACGCTAAATCTCGGGGAGCTGTTTTTT	CASSPTLNLGELFF
NA	TRBV7-9	NA	TRBJ2-7	16	TGTGCCAGCAGTCCGCTCCCGGGACAACCCTCCTACGAGCAGTACTTC	CASSPLPGQPSYEQYF
few	TRBV3-1/TRBV3-2	NA	TRBJ1-1	13	TGTGCCAGCAGCCTAGTCCAGAACACTGAAGCTTTCTTT	CASSLVQNTEAFF
once	TRBV6-5	TRBD1	TRBJ2-1	14	TGTGCCAGCAGTTTGGGACAGGGTAACAATGAGCAGTTCTTC	CASSLGQGNNEQFF
NA	TRBV11-2	TRBD1	TRBJ2-2	17	TGTGCCAGCAGCTTAGTCGTGGGGGACAGAAGGGTAGCCGGGCTGTTTTTT	CASSLVVGDRRVAGLFF
NA	TRBV11-2	NA	TRBJ1-2	14	TGTGCCAGCAGCCCCCAGGGGACATTCTATGGCTACACCTTC	CASSPQGTFYGYTF
NA	TRBV5-1	TRBD2	TRBJ2-1	15	TGCGCCAGCAGCAGCATAGCGGGGGGCTACAATGAGCAGTTCTTC	CASSSIAGGYNEQFF
NA	TRBV6-5	NA	TRBJ1-4	13	TGTGCCAGCAGGCGGGGGGCTAATGAAAAACTGTTTTTT	CASRRGANEKLFF
NA	TRBV7-3	NA	TRBJ1-2	13	TGTGCCAGCAGCTTACAGGGAACCTATGGCTACACCTTC	CASSLQGTYGYTF
NA	TRBV15	NA	TRBJ1-1	14	TGTGCCACCAGCAGAGAGATCCAGGGCTGGGAAGCTTTCTTT	CATSREIQGWEAFF
NA	TRBV12-3/TRBV12-4	NA	TRBJ1-1	12	TGTGCCAGCAGTGCACGGTTGACTGAAGCTTTCTTT	CASSARLTEAFF
few	TRBV7-2	TRBD2	TRBJ2-1	13	TGTGCCAGCAGTACTGGGGGGGGCAATGAGCAGTTCTTC	CASSTGGGNEQFF
NA	TRBV7-9	NA	TRBJ1-1	17	TGTGCCAGCAGCTTAGCGCAGCGCACACAAAGCCCTGAGGCAGCTTTCTTT	CASSLAQRTQSPEAAFF
NA	TRBV18	NA	TRBJ1-4	16	TGTGCCAGCTCACCACCAACAGTGTCAACTAATGAAAAACTGTTTTTT	CASSPPTVSTNEKLFF
NA	TRBV12-3/TRBV12-4	NA	TRBJ2-3	11	TGTGCCAGCAGATTCGAGGATACGCAGTATTTT	CASRFEDTQYF
NA	TRBV6-6	NA	TRBJ2-2	17	TGTGCCAGCAGTCAACAGGGAGGGGCCGCGAACACCGGGGAGCTGTTTTTT	CASSQQGGAANTGELFF
NA	TRBV11-2	TRBD1	TRBJ2-7	17	TGTGCCAGCAGCTTAGGGAAGGCGGGGACAGGGGGCGGCGAGCAGTACTTC	CASSLGKAGTGGGEQYF
NA	TRBV18	NA	TRBJ1-1	15	TGTGCCAGCTCACCCACGGACAGCTTACTCTTAGGAGCTTTCTTT	CASSPTDSLLLGAFF
NA	TRBV27	NA	TRBJ1-6	17	TGTGCCAGCAGTTTAACGGCCGGACAAGTCCGTAATTCACCCCTCCACTTT	CASSLTAGQVRNSPLHF
NA	TRBV10-3	NA	TRBJ1-3	11	TGTGCCACCTCAGGGTTAGACACCATATATTTT	CATSGLDTIYF
once	TRBV9	TRBD2	TRBJ2-1	17	TGTGCCAGCAGCACCCCACTGGGGGCGGGGGGGTACAATGAGCAGTTCTTC	CASSTPLGAGGYNEQFF
NA	TRBV15	NA	TRBJ1-3	16	TGTGCCACCAGCAGAATCCCGCAGGGGCGCGGAAACACCATATATTTT	CATSRIPQGRGNTIYF
NA	TRBV19	NA	TRBJ1-1	14	TGTGCCAGTAGTTACGCCAAGAGCCACACTGAAGCTTTCTTT	CASSYAKSHTEAFF
NA	TRBV27	TRBD1	TRBJ1-1	14	TGTGCCAGCACTCGCACAGGGGGGAGCACTGAAGCTTTCTTT	CASTRTGGSTEAFF
few	TRBV30	NA	TRBJ1-1	17	TGTGCCTGGAGTGTACGGGCAGCGGGATGGATGAACACTGAAGCTTTCTTT	CAWSVRAAGWMNTEAFF
once	TRBV27	TRBD2	TRBJ2-1	16	TGTGCCAGCAGTTTGTTGGGCGGGGGGGCCAACGGTGAGCAGTTCTTC	CASSLLGGGANGEQFF
NA	TRBV5-1	NA	TRBJ1-1	16	TGCGCCAGCAGCTTAATACTAGTAGGGTCGGACACTGAAGCTTTCTTT	CASSLILVGSDTEAFF
NA	TRBV5-1	NA	TRBJ1-2	14	TGCGCCAGCAGCTTGGACCCAGCTAACTATGGCTACACCTTC	CASSLDPANYGYTF
NA	TRBV13	TRBD1	TRBJ1-2	14	TGTGCCAGCAGCCTAGACAGGGTTACGCTGGGCTACACCTTC	CASSLDRVTLGYTF